This TCR beta chain was identified in a study of blood T cell repertoires in COVID-19. Here immunoSEQ multiplex PCR was the method, and the copy in TCRdb shows in-frame clones only, minus some. The sample carries around 330,000 clones, 85% recorded once. Sequenced: PBMCs or T cells enriched from blood (not recorded which). The receptor's source is a woman between 25 and 40 years old who had been exposed to COVID-19.

The CDR3 loop is CASSEPGAPQETQYF. The CDR3 nucleotides are TGTGCCAGCAGTGAGCCGGGAGCCCCACAAGAGACCCAGTACTTC. V usage is TRBV6-1 and J usage is TRBJ2-5, with TRBD2 as a possible D gene (6 bases). Per the germline V gene, CDR1 is MNHNS and CDR2 is SASEGT. V was shortened by 3 bases and J by 2 bases, with 13 bases between the two germline ends. The CDR3 length is 15 residues.